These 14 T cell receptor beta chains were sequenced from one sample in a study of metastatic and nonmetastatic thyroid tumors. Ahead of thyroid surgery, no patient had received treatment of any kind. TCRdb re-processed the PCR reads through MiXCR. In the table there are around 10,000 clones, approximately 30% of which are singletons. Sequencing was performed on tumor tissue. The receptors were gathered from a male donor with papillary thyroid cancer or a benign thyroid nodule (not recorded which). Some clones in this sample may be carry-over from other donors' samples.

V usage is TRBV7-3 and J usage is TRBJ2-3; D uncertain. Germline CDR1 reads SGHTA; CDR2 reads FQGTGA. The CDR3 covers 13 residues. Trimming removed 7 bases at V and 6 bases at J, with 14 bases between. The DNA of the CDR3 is TGTGCCAGCAACCCAGGACGATCGGATACGCAGTATTTT. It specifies CASNPGRSDTQYF.

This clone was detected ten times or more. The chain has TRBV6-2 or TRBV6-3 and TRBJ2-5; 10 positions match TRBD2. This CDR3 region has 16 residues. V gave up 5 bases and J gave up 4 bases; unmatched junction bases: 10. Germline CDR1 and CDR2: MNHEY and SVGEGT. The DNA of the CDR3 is TGTGCCAGCAGTCTGAGCGGGAGGGCCTTTTTAGAGACCCAGTACTTC. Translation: CASSLSGRAFLETQYF.

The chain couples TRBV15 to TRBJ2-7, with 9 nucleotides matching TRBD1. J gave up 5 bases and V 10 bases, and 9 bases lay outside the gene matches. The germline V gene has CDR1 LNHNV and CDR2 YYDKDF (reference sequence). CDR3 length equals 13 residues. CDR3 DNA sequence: TGTGCCAGTCAGGACAGGGGTCAAGACGAGCAGTACTTC. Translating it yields CASQDRGQDEQYF. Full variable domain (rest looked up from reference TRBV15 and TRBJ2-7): DAMVIQNPRYQVTQFGKPVTLSCSQTLNHNVMYWYQQKSSQAPKLLFHYYDKDFNNEADTPDNFQSRRPNTSFCFLDIRSPGLGDTAMYLCASQDRGQDEQYFGPGTRLTVT.

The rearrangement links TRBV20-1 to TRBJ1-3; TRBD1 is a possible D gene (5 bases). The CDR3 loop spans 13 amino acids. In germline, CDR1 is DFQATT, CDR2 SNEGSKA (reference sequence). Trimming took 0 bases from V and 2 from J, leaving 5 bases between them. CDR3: CSAREGPGNTIYF. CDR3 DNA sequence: TGCAGTGCTAGAGAGGGGCCTGGAAACACCATATATTTT.

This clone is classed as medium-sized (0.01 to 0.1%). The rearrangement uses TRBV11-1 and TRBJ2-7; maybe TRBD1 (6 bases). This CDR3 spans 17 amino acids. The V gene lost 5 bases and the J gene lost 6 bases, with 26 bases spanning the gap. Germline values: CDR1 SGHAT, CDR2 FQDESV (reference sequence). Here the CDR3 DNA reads TGTGCCAGCAGCGACGGTTTTTCCGGGACCGTCAGGGGCGAGCAGTACTTC. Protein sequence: CASSDGFSGTVRGEQYF.

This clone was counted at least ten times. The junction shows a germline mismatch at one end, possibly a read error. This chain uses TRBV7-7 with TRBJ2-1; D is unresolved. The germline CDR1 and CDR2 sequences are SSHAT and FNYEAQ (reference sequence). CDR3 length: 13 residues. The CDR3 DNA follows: TGTGCTAGCAGCTTAGATGACCTCAATGAGCAGTTCTTC. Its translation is CASSLDDLNEQFF.

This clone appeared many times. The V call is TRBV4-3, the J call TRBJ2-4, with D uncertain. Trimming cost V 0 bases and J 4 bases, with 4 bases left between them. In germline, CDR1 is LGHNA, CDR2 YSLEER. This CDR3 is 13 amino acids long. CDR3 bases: TGCGCCAGCAGCCAAGATTTGAAAAACATTCAGTACTTC. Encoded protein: CASSQDLKNIQYF.

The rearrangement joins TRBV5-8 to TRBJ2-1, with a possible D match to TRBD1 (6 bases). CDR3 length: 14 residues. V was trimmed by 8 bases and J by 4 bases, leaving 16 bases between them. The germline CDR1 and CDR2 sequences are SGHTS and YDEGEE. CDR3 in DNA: TGTGCCAGTGCGTTGACAGGAGTTTACAATGAGCAGTTCTTC. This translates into CASALTGVYNEQFF.

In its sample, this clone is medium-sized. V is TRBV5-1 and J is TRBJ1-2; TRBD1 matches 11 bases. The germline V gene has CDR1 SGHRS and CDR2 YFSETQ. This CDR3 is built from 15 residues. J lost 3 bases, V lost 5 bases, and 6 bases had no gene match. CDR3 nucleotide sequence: TGCGCCAGCAGGGCCCCGGGACAGGGGGACTATGGCTACACCTTC. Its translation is CASRAPGQGDYGYTF.

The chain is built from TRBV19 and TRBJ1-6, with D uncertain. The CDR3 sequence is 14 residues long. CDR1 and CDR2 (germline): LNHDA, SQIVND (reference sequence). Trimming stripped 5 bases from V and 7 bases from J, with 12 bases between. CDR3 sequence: CASSVGPRNSPLHF. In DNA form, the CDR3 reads TGTGCCAGTAGTGTAGGGCCGAGAAATTCACCCCTCCACTTT. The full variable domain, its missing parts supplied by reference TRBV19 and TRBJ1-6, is DGGITQSPKYLFRKEGQNVTLSCEQNLNHDAMYWYRQDPGQGLRLIYYSQIVNDFQKGDIAEGYSVSREKKESFPLTVTSAQKNPTAFYLCASSVGPRNSPLHFGNGTRLTVT.

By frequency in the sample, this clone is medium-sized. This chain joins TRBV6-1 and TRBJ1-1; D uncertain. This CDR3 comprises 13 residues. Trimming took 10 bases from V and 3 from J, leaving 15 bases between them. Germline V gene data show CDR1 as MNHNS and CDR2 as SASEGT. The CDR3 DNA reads TGTGCCACACTCCCGGACCGGGACACTGAAGCTTTCTTT. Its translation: CATLPDRDTEAFF.

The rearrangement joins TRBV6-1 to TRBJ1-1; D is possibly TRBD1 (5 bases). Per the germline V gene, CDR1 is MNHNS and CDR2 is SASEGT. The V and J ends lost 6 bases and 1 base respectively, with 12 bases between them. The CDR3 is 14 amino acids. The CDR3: CASRTPGGNTEAFF. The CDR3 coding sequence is TGTGCCAGCAGAACCCCCGGGGGGAACACTGAAGCTTTCTTT.

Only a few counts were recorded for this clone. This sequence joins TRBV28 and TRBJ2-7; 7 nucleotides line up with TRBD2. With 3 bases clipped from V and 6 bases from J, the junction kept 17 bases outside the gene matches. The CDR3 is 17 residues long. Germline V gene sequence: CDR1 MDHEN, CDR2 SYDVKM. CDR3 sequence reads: CASSFPTGRESEAEQYF. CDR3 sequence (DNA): TGTGCCAGCAGTTTCCCAACGGGGAGGGAGAGTGAGGCCGAGCAGTACTTC.

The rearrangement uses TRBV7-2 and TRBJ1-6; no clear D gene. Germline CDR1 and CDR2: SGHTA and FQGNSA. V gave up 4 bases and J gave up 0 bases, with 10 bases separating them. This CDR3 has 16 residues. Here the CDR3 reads CASSSASSSYNSPLHF. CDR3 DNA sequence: TGTGCCAGCAGCTCAGCCTCGAGCTCCTATAATTCACCCCTCCACTTT. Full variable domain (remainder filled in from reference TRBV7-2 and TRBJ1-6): GAGVSQSPSNKVTEKGKDVELRCDPISGHTALYWYRQSLGQGLEFLIYFQGNSAPDKSGLPSDRFSAERTGGSVSTLTIQRTQQEDSAVYLCASSSASSSYNSPLHFGNGTRLTVT.